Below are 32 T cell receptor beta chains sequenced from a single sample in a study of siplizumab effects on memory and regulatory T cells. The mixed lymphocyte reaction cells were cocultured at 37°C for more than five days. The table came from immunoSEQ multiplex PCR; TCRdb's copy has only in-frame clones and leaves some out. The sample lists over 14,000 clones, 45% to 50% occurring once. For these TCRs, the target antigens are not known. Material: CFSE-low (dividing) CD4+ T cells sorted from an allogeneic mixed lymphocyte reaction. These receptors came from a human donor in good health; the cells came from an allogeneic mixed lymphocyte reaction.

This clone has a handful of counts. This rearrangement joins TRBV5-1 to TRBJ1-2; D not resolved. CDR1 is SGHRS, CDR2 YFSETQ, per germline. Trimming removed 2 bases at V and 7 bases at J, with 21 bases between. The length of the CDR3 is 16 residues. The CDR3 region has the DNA TGCGCCAGCAGCTTTTCAACCGGAGCCCTAGAAGGTGGCTACACCTTC. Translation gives CASSFSTGALEGGYTF.

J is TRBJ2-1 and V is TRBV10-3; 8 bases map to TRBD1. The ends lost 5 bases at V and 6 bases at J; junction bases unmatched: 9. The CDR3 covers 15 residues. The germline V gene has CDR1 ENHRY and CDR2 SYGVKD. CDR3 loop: CAISSQGAPGNEQFF. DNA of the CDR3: TGTGCCATCAGTAGTCAGGGGGCGCCGGGCAATGAGCAGTTCTTC.

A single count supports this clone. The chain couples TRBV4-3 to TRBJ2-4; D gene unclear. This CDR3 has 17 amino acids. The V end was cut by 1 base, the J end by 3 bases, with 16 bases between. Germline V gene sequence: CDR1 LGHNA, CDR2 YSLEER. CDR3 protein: CASSQAPDLLGKNIQYF. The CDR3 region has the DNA TGCGCCAGCAGCCAAGCCCCGGATCTCCTTGGCAAAAACATTCAGTACTTC.

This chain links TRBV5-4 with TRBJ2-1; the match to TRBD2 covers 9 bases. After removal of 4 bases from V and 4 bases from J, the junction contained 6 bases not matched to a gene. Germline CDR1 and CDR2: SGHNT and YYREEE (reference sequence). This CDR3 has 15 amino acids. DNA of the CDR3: TGTGCCAGCAGCGCGACTAGCGGAAATTACAATGAGCAGTTCTTC. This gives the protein CASSATSGNYNEQFF.

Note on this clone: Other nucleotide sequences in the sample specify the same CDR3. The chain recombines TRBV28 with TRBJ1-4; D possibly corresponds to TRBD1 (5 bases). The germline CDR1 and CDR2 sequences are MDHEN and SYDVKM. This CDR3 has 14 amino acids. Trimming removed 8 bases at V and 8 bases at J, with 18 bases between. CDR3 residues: CASGKTGVGEKLFF. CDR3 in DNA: TGTGCCAGCGGAAAGACGGGGGTTGGAGAAAAACTGTTTTTT.

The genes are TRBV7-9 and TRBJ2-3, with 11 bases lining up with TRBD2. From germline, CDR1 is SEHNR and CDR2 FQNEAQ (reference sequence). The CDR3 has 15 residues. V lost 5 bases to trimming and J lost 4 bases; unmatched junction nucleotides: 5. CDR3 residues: CASSITSGGSDTQYF. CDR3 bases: TGTGCCAGCAGCATAACTAGCGGGGGCTCAGATACGCAGTATTTT.

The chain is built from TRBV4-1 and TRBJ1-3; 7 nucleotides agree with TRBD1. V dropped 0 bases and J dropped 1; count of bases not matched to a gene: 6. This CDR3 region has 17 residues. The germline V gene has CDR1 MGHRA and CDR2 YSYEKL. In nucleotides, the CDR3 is TGCGCCAGCAGCCAAGATCGAACAGGGGTTTCTGGAAACACCATATATTTT. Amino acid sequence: CASSQDRTGVSGNTIYF.

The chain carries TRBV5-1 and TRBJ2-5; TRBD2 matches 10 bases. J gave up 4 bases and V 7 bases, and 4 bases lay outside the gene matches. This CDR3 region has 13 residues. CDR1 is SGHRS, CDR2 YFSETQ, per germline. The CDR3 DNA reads TGCGCCAGCGCAGCGGGAGGGCCAGAGACCCAGTACTTC. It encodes CASAAGGPETQYF.

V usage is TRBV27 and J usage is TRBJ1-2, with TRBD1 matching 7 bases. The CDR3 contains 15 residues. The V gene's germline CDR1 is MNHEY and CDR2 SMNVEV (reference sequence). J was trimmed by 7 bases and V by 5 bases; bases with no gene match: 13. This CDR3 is CASSEDRVGILGYTF. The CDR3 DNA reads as TGTGCCAGCAGTGAAGACAGGGTGGGAATTCTTGGCTACACCTTC.

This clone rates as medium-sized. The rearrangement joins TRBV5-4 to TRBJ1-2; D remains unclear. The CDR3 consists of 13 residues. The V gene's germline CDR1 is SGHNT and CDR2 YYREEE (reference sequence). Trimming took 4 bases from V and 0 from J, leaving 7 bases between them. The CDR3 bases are TGTGCCAGCAGCCCCGACACTAACTATGGCTACACCTTC. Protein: CASSPDTNYGYTF.

DNA for the CDR3: TGTGCCAGCAAGGGGGTTAGCAATCAGCCCCAGCATTTT. This sequence encodes CASKGVSNQPQHF. This rearrangement joins TRBV7-3 to TRBJ1-5; TRBD1 is a possible D gene (6 bases). The CDR3 is 13 residues long. V lost 7 bases to trimming and J lost 0 bases, with 7 bases between them. The germline V gene has CDR1 SGHTA and CDR2 FQGTGA.

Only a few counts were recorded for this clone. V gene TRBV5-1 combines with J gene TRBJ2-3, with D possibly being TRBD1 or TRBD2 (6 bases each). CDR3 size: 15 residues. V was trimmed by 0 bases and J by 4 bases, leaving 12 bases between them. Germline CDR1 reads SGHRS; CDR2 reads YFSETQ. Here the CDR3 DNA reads TGCGCCAGCAGCTTGGGTTGGAGGGGGGCAGATACGCAGTATTTT. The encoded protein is CASSLGWRGADTQYF.

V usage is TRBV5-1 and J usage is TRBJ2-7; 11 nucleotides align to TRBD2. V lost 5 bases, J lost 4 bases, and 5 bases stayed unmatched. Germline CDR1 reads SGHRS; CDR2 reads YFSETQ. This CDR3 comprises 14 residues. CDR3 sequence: CASRLAGGIYEQYF. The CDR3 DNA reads TGCGCCAGCAGGCTAGCGGGGGGTATATACGAGCAGTACTTC.

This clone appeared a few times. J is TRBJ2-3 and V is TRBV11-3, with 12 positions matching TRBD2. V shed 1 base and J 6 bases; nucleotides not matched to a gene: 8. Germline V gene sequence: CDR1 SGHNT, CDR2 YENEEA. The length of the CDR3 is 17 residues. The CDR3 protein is CASSLGRTSGIEDTQYF. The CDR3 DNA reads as TGTGCCAGCAGCTTAGGGCGGACTAGCGGGATAGAGGATACGCAGTATTTT.

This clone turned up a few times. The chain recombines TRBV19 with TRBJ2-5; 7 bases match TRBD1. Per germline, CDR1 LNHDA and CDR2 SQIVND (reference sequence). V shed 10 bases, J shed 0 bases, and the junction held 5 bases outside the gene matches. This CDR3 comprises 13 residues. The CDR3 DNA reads TGTGCCACCGCGAGGGGGCACCAAGAGACCCAGTACTTC. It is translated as CATARGHQETQYF.

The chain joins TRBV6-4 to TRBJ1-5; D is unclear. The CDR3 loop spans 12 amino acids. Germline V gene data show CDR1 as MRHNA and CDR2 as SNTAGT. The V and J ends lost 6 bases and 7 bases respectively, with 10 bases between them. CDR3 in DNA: TGTGCCAGCAGGCTCCTACTGCAGCCCCAGCATTTT. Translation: CASRLLLQPQHF.

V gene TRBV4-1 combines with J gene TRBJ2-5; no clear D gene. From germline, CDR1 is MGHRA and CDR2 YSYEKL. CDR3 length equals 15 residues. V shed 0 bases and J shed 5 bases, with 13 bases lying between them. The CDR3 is CASSQDRALRETQYF. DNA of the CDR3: TGCGCCAGCAGCCAAGATAGGGCCCTTCGGGAGACCCAGTACTTC.

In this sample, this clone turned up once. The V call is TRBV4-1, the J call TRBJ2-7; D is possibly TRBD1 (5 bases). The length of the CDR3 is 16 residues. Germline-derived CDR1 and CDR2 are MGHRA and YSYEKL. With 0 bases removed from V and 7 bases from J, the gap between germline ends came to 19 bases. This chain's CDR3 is CASSQDRQGFPTEQYF. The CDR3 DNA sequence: TGCGCCAGCAGCCAAGATAGGCAGGGATTCCCTACTGAGCAGTACTTC.

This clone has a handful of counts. CDR3 loop: CASSPDRTNEKLFF. CDR3 DNA sequence: TGTGCCAGCAGCCCCGACAGGACTAATGAAAAACTGTTTTTT. This rearrangement joins TRBV7-9 to TRBJ1-4, with TRBD1 as a possible D gene (6 bases). CDR3 length: 14 amino acids. V was shortened by 5 bases and J by 2 bases, with 9 bases between the two germline ends. From germline, CDR1 is SEHNR and CDR2 FQNEAQ (reference sequence).

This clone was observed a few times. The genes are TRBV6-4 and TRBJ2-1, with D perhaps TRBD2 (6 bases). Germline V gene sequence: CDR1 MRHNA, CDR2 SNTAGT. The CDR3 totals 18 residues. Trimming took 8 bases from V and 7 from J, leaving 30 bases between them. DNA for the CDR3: TGTGCCAGCCCCTCCGGGACTCGAAAACCCGGCGAGGGGAATGAGCAGTTCTTC. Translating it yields CASPSGTRKPGEGNEQFF.

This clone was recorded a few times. The CDR3 loop reads CASSREVRDTGELFF. CDR3 DNA sequence: TGTGCCAGCAGTCGGGAGGTGAGGGACACCGGGGAGCTGTTTTTT. V gene TRBV2 combines with J gene TRBJ2-2; 7 nucleotides line up with TRBD2. After removal of 5 bases from V and 3 bases from J, the junction contained 6 bases not matched to a gene. The germline V gene has CDR1 SNHLY and CDR2 FYNNEI. The CDR3 contains 15 residues. The whole variable domain, remainder taken from reference TRBV2 and TRBJ2-2, is EPEVTQTPSHQVTQMGQEVILRCVPISNHLYFYWYRQILGQKVEFLVSFYNNEISEKSEIFDDQFSVERPDGSNFTLKIRSTKLEDSAMYFCASSREVRDTGELFFGEGSRLTVL.

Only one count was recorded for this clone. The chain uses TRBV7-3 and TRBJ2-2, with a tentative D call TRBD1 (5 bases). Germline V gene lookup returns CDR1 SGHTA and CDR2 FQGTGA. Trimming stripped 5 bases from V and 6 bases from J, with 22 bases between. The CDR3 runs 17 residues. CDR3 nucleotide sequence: TGTGCCAGCAGCCTTTCCCAAATTACAGGACGGGCCGGGGAGCTGTTTTTT. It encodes CASSLSQITGRAGELFF.

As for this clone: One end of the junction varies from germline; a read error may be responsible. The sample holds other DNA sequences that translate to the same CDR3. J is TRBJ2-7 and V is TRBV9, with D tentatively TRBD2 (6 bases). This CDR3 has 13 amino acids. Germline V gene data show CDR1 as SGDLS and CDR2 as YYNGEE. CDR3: CASSGSRRDEQYF. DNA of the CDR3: TGTGCCAGTAGCGGATCACGGCGAGACGAGCAGTACTTC.

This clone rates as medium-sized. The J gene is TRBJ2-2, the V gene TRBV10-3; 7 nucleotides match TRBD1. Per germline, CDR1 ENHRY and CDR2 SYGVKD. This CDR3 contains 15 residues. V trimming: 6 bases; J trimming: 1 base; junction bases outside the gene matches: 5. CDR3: CAIRGDSRNTGELFF. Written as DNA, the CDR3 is TGTGCCATCAGGGGGGACAGTAGGAACACCGGGGAGCTGTTTTTT.

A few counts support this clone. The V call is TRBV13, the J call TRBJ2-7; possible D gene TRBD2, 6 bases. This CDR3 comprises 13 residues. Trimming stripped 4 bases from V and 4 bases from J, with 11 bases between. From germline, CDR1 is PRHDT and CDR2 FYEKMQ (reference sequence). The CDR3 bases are TGTGCCAGCAGCTCCAGACTAGTTTACGAGCAGTACTTC. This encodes CASSSRLVYEQYF. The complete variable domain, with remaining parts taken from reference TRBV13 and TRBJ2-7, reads AAGVIQSPRHLIKEKRETATLKCYPIPRHDTVYWYQQGPGQDPQFLISFYEKMQSDKGSIPDRFSAQQFSDYHSELNMSSLELGDSALYFCASSSRLVYEQYFGPGTRLTVT.

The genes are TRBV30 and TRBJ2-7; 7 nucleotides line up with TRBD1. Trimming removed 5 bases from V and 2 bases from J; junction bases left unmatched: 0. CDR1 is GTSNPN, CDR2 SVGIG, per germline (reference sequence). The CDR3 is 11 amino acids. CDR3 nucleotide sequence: TGTGCCTGGGGGACAGCCTACGAGCAGTACTTC. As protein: CAWGTAYEQYF.

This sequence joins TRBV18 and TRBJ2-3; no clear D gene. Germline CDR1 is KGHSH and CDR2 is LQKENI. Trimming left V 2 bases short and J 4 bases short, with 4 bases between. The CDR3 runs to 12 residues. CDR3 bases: TGTGCCAGCTCACCAGGTGCAGATACGCAGTATTTT. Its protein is CASSPGADTQYF. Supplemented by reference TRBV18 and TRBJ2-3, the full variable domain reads NAGVMQNPRHLVRRRGQEARLRCSPMKGHSHVYWYRQLPEEGLKFMVYLQKENIIDESGMPKERFSAEFPKEGPSILRIQQVVRGDSAAYFCASSPGADTQYFGPGTRLTVL.

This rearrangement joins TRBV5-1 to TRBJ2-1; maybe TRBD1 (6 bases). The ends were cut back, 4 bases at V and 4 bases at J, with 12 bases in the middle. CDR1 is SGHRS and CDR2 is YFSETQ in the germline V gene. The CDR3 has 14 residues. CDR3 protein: CASSPGQSYNEQFF. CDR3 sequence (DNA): TGCGCCAGCAGCCCGGGACAATCGTACAATGAGCAGTTCTTC. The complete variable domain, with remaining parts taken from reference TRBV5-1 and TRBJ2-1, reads KAGVTQTPRYLIKTRGQQVTLSCSPISGHRSVSWYQQTPGQGLQFLFEYFSETQRNKGNFPGRFSGRQFSNSRSEMNVSTLELGDSALYLCASSPGQSYNEQFFGPGTRLTVL.

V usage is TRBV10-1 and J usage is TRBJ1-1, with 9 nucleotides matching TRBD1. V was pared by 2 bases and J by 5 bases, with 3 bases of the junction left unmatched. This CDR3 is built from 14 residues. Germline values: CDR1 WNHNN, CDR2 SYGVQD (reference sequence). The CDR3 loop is CASSEGQGKTEAFF. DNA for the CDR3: TGCGCCAGCAGTGAGGGACAGGGGAAGACTGAAGCTTTCTTT.

CDR3 amino acids: CASSVGDRSGGNTIYF. The DNA of the CDR3 is TGTGCCAGCAGCGTAGGGGACAGATCGGGTGGAAACACCATATATTTT. The chain uses TRBV9 and TRBJ1-3; 7 positions match TRBD1. The J segment lost 3 bases and the V segment lost 0 bases, leaving 6 bases of the junction unmatched. The CDR3 contains 16 residues. Germline lookup yields CDR1 SGDLS and CDR2 YYNGEE.

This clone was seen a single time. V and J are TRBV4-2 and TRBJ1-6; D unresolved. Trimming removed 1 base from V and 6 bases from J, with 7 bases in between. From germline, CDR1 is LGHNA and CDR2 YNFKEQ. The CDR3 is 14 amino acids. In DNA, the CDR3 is TGTGCCAGCAGCCAAGGAAGCGGTAATTCACCCCTCCACTTT. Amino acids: CASSQGSGNSPLHF.

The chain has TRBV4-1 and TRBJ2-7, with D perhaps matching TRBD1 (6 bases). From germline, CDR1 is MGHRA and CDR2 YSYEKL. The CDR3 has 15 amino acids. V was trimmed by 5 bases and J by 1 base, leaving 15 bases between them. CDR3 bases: TGCGCCAGCAGCAACGACAGGAACACTTCCTACGAGCAGTACTTC. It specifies CASSNDRNTSYEQYF.